Below are 27 T cell receptor beta chains sequenced from a single sample in a study of T cells in Graves' hyperthyroidism and ophthalmopathy. TCR beta CDR3 region amplification was performed from RNA transcripts. Researchers ran a first-round RT-PCR on the TCR CDR3 using the HTBI primer set. TCRdb reprocessed the multiplex PCR reads with MiXCR, giving one entry per CDR3 protein. The table lists approximately 690,000 distinct CDR3 sequences, more than 14% of them singletons. Sequences were obtained from blood. These receptors were obtained from a woman in her forties or fifties with Graves' ophthalmopathy.

The J gene is TRBJ2-7, the V gene TRBV19, with 9 bases that match TRBD2. This CDR3 is built from 15 residues. Germline V gene sequence: CDR1 LNHDA, CDR2 SQIVND (reference sequence). The CDR3 bases are TGTGTCCTCCTGGGACTAGCACCAACATCCTACGAGCAGTACTTC. As protein: CVLLGLAPTSYEQYF.

Note on this clonotype: A read error may be the cause here, since a much bigger clone is one base away. The chain links TRBV30 to TRBJ1-2, with D possibly TRBD1 on 5 matching bases. The germline gives CDR1 GTSNPN, CDR2 SVGIG (reference sequence). The CDR3 is 13 amino acids. The CDR3 loop reads CTCHTQGNYGYTF. The DNA for the CDR3 is TGTACCTGTCATACCCAGGGAAACTATGGCTACACCTTC.

The CDR3 DNA follows: TGTGCCAGCAGGCCCCCTGGCGACGGCACAGATACGCAGTATTTT. It codes for CASRPPGDGTDTQYF. This chain links TRBV2 with TRBJ2-3; no firm D call. This CDR3 spans 15 amino acids. Trimming left V 6 bases short and J 1 base short, with 14 bases between. Germline values: CDR1 SNHLY, CDR2 FYNNEI.

The table lists this clonotype with many counts. The rearrangement links TRBV28 to TRBJ2-3; D gene ambiguous. V lost 3 bases and J 0 bases, leaving 7 bases between the germline ends. This CDR3 has 14 amino acids. Germline lookup yields CDR1 MDHEN and CDR2 SYDVKM. The CDR3: CASSFTQSTDTQYF. CDR3 coding DNA: TGTGCCAGCAGTTTCACCCAGAGCACAGATACGCAGTATTTT.

The chain joins TRBV28 to TRBJ1-2, with 8 bases matching TRBD1. The V gene end was trimmed by 5 bases and the J gene end by 5 bases; junction bases not matched to a gene: 4. The germline gives CDR1 MDHEN, CDR2 SYDVKM. The CDR3 covers 13 residues. Here the CDR3 reads CASSMTGEYGYTF. CDR3 sequence (DNA): TGTGCCAGCAGTATGACAGGGGAATATGGCTACACCTTC.

This clonotype has just a few counts. The chain combines TRBV5-1 with TRBJ1-1, with D tentatively TRBD1 (6 bases). Per germline, CDR1 SGHRS and CDR2 YFSETQ. V shed 3 bases and J shed 3 bases, with 18 bases lying between them. CDR3 length: 16 amino acids. The CDR3 spells CASSWNRVATDTEAFF. DNA for the CDR3: TGCGCCAGCAGCTGGAACAGGGTCGCGACAGACACTGAAGCTTTCTTT.

The CDR3 spells CASSIAGALKEQYF. For the CDR3, the DNA is TGTGCCAGTAGTATAGCGGGAGCTTTAAAAGAGCAGTACTTC. The chain has TRBV19 and TRBJ2-7; possible D gene TRBD2, 6 bases. Germline V gene sequence: CDR1 LNHDA, CDR2 SQIVND (reference sequence). The CDR3 is 14 amino acids. The germline V and J ends were trimmed by 1 base and 7 bases, with 14 bases remaining between them.

This clonotype showed up many times. The chain employs TRBV5-1 and TRBJ1-1; D is perhaps TRBD1 (6 bases). Germline V gene data show CDR1 as SGHRS and CDR2 as YFSETQ. This CDR3 region has 17 residues. V was pared by 3 bases and J by 0 bases, with 18 bases between. In DNA form, the CDR3 reads TGCGCCAGCAGCTACATGTTACAGGGTGGGATGAACACTGAAGCTTTCTTT. This translates into CASSYMLQGGMNTEAFF.

This clonotype came up many times. The V gene is TRBV11-3, the J gene TRBJ2-1, with D tentatively TRBD1 or TRBD2 (5 bases each). V shed 2 bases and J shed 1 base, with 15 bases lying between them. Germline V gene data show CDR1 as SGHNT and CDR2 as YENEEA. The CDR3 has 17 residues. CDR3 coding DNA: TGTGCCAGCAGCTTATTCGGGGCAGCCCGATCCTACAATGAGCAGTTCTTC. Translated: CASSLFGAARSYNEQFF.

The V call is TRBV7-9, the J call TRBJ2-2; 7 nucleotides match TRBD1. The CDR3 loop spans 17 amino acids. CDR1 is SEHNR and CDR2 is FQNEAQ in the germline V gene (reference sequence). Unmatched junction bases numbered 9, after V lost 2 bases and J lost 3 bases. CDR3 sequence: CASSLTPAGTDTGELFF. DNA for the CDR3: TGTGCCAGCAGCTTAACCCCCGCCGGGACAGACACCGGGGAGCTGTTTTTT.

The genes are TRBV20-1 and TRBJ1-6; 10 positions match TRBD1. Germline V gene data show CDR1 as DFQATT and CDR2 as SNEGSKA (reference sequence). The CDR3 extends over 14 amino acids. V lost 3 bases, J lost 6 bases, and 2 bases stayed unmatched. This CDR3 reads CSARDRGFNSPLHF. As DNA, the CDR3 is TGCAGTGCTAGGGACAGGGGGTTTAATTCACCCCTCCACTTT.

The rearrangement joins TRBV28 to TRBJ2-7, with no clear D. Germline values: CDR1 MDHEN, CDR2 SYDVKM. V dropped 0 bases and J dropped 4 bases, with 19 bases sitting between them. This CDR3 comprises 17 residues. CDR3 region: CASSLWGTTLRRYEQYF. CDR3 bases: TGTGCCAGCAGTTTATGGGGCACTACCCTCCGAAGGTACGAGCAGTACTTC.

V and J are TRBV18 and TRBJ2-1, with TRBD2 identical over 10 bases. V was clipped by 6 bases and J by 6 bases; unmatched bases: 11. The CDR3 length is 16 residues. The V gene's germline CDR1 is KGHSH and CDR2 LQKENI. CDR3: CASSQSGRGPGNEQFF. DNA for the CDR3: TGTGCCAGCTCCCAGAGCGGGAGGGGACCCGGCAATGAGCAGTTCTTC.

This clonotype was counted many times. This chain links TRBV29-1 with TRBJ2-7; D possibly uses TRBD1 or TRBD2 (6 bases each). V was trimmed by 7 bases and J by 0 bases, leaving 13 bases between them. The CDR3 totals 13 residues. Germline values: CDR1 SQVTM, CDR2 ANQGSEA. The CDR3 nucleotides read TGCAGCGCCGAGGGGGGACACTCCTACGAGCAGTACTTC. Protein: CSAEGGHSYEQYF.

V gene TRBV19 combines with J gene TRBJ1-4, with D possibly TRBD1 on 6 matching bases. This CDR3 spans 15 amino acids. Deletions cut 3 bases from V and 5 bases from J, with 13 bases between. Germline V CDR1 and CDR2: LNHDA, SQIVND (reference sequence). Written as DNA, the CDR3 is TGTGCCAGTAGTATGGTGCAGGGGTGGAATGAAAAACTGTTTTTT. This sequence encodes CASSMVQGWNEKLFF.

There are many counts of this clonotype. The chain is built from TRBV20-1 and TRBJ1-5; the match to TRBD1 covers 8 bases. Germline V gene data show CDR1 as DFQATT and CDR2 as SNEGSKA (reference sequence). J lost 4 bases, V lost 6 bases, and 11 bases had no gene match. CDR3 length: 15 residues. CDR3 sequence (DNA): TGCAGTGCCGTACCTCCCGACAGGGGTAATCAGCCCCAGCATTTT. Translated: CSAVPPDRGNQPQHF.

This clonotype was seen at least ten times. V is TRBV9 and J is TRBJ2-5; TRBD2 aligns across 11 bases. The length of the CDR3 is 15 residues. Per germline, CDR1 SGDLS and CDR2 YYNGEE. V was clipped by 3 bases and J by 3 bases; unmatched bases: 4. CDR3 region: CASSEGTSGKETQYF. CDR3 sequence (DNA): TGTGCCAGCAGCGAAGGGACTAGCGGTAAAGAGACCCAGTACTTC.

In this sample, this clonotype turned up many times. The rearrangement links TRBV7-8 to TRBJ1-3; 8 bases line up with TRBD1. The V and J ends lost 1 base and 7 bases, in that order; junction bases with no gene match: 6. Germline assignment: CDR1 SGHVS and CDR2 FQNEAQ. CDR3 length equals 15 residues. The DNA for the CDR3 is TGTGCCAGCAGCTTAGGTCAGGGGGCGCGGAACACCATATATTTT. It specifies CASSLGQGARNTIYF.

This clonotype occurred many times. The chain has TRBV20-1 and TRBJ2-5; D gene uncertain. V was trimmed by 2 bases and J by 5 bases, leaving 9 bases between them. CDR3 length: 12 residues. CDR1 DFQATT and CDR2 SNEGSKA come from the germline V gene (reference sequence). The CDR3 region has the DNA TGCAGTGCTAGATGGAGTCCGGAGACCCAGTACTTC. Its translation: CSARWSPETQYF.

This chain joins TRBV5-6 and TRBJ2-1, with D perhaps TRBD1 or TRBD2 (5 bases each). The CDR3 is 14 amino acids. Germline CDR1 and CDR2: SGHDT and YYEEEE. Trimming pared 2 bases from V and 5 bases from J, leaving 11 bases between. The CDR3 is CASSLPRGHNEQFF. Here the CDR3 DNA reads TGTGCCAGCAGCTTACCCCGGGGCCACAATGAGCAGTTCTTC.

Many counts were recorded for this clonotype. This chain connects TRBV6-1 to TRBJ2-7; TRBD2 matches 7 bases. Losses at the gene ends were 6 bases for V and 0 bases for J; bases not matched to a gene: 11. The CDR3 runs to 16 residues. Germline loops: CDR1 MNHNS, CDR2 SASEGT. CDR3 sequence reads: CASSLGVGGGSYEQYF. CDR3 DNA sequence: TGTGCCAGCAGCCTAGGTGTGGGCGGGGGCTCCTACGAGCAGTACTTC.

V usage is TRBV6-1 and J usage is TRBJ2-1; the match to TRBD2 covers 11 bases. This CDR3 contains 15 residues. V was clipped by 6 bases and J by 6 bases; unmatched bases: 7. Germline loops: CDR1 MNHNS, CDR2 SASEGT. CDR3 in amino acids: CASRLLAGDVNEQFF. In DNA, the CDR3 is TGTGCCAGCAGATTACTAGCGGGAGATGTCAATGAGCAGTTCTTC.

In this sample, this clonotype turned up many times. The chain links TRBV7-3 to TRBJ2-5, with D possibly being TRBD2 (6 bases). This CDR3 is 13 amino acids long. V was pared by 5 bases and J by 5 bases, with 12 bases between. Looked up from germline, CDR1 is SGHTA and CDR2 is FQGTGA. CDR3 sequence: CASSRGSSETQYF. CDR3 in DNA: TGTGCCAGCAGCCGGGGGTCGTCGGAGACCCAGTACTTC.

This clonotype was seen repeatedly, ten times or more. The chain employs TRBV7-8 and TRBJ1-5, with D possibly matching TRBD1 (6 bases). This CDR3 comprises 16 residues. Germline CDR1 and CDR2: SGHVS and FQNEAQ. Trimming took off 3 bases at V and 0 bases at J, with 12 bases between the two ends. The CDR3 region is CASSFFGQYSNQPQHF. CDR3 coding DNA: TGTGCCAGCAGCTTTTTCGGACAGTATAGCAATCAGCCCCAGCATTTT. Drawing the rest from reference TRBV7-8 and TRBJ1-5, the complete variable domain is GAGVSQSPRYKVAKRGQDVALRCDPISGHVSLFWYQQALGQGPEFLTYFQNEAQLDKSGLPSDRFFAERPEGSVSTLKIQRTQQEDSAVYLCASSFFGQYSNQPQHFGDGTRLSIL.

This clonotype was counted ten times or more. The V call is TRBV20-1, the J call TRBJ2-3; D unclear. This CDR3 is 15 amino acids long. Trimming shortened V by 6 bases and J by 1 base, and 17 bases separated the two germline ends. The germline gives CDR1 DFQATT, CDR2 SNEGSKA (reference sequence). The CDR3 DNA reads as TGCAGTGCCAAGAACCCCCGGTCCCGCACAGATACGCAGTATTTT. Its translation: CSAKNPRSRTDTQYF.

The sample holds many counts of this clonotype. V gene TRBV6-1 combines with J gene TRBJ2-1, with 14 bases matching TRBD2. J lost 8 bases, V lost 5 bases, and 8 bases had no gene match. This CDR3 is 16 amino acids long. Germline values: CDR1 MNHNS, CDR2 SASEGT. The CDR3 protein is CASSQGTSGSIYEQFF. CDR3 in DNA: TGTGCCAGCAGTCAAGGGACTAGCGGGAGTATCTATGAGCAGTTCTTC.

This clonotype came up a few times. The rearrangement uses TRBV14 and TRBJ2-1; D gene uncertain. The V end lost 1 base, the J end lost 6 bases, and 16 bases lay between the germline ends. This CDR3 is built from 16 residues. Looked up from germline, CDR1 is SGHDN and CDR2 is FVKESK. CDR3 sequence (DNA): TGTGCCAGCAGCCAAGTCCGCGGAAGGCCCGGCAATGAGCAGTTCTTC. Encoded protein: CASSQVRGRPGNEQFF. The whole variable domain, filled in from reference TRBV14 and TRBJ2-1, reads EAGVTQFPSHSVIEKGQTVTLRCDPISGHDNLYWYRRVMGKEIKFLLHFVKESKQDESGMPNNRFLAERTGGTYSTLKVQPAELEDSGVYFCASSQVRGRPGNEQFFGPGTRLTVL.